A single sample is the source of the 30 T cell receptor beta chains below, sequenced in a study of shared clonotypes between healthy human individuals. Repertoires were generated with immunoSEQ multiplex PCR, while TCRdb's copy carries only in-frame clones and drops some. The table includes millions of clones, approximately 95% detected once. The sequencing input was naive CD4+ T cells sorted from blood. The subset here: CD45RA+ positively selected. These receptor sequences come from a man in his late teens or twenties in good health.

This clone was seen a few times. The chain combines TRBV6-6 with TRBJ1-1; D call uncertain. The germline CDR1 and CDR2 sequences are MNHNY and SVGAGI (reference sequence). CDR3 length equals 10 residues. The V and J ends lost 7 bases and 5 bases respectively, with 5 bases between them. CDR3 residues: CASKETEAFF. CDR3 bases: TGTGCCAGCAAAGAGACTGAAGCTTTCTTT.

The chain links TRBV7-2 to TRBJ2-7; TRBD1 matches 9 bases. The V gene end was trimmed by 5 bases and the J gene end by 6 bases; junction bases not matched to a gene: 14. This CDR3 has 16 amino acids. The V gene's germline CDR1 is SGHTA and CDR2 FQGNSA. The DNA of the CDR3 is TGTGCCAGCAGCAGAAGGGCCGCGGACAGGGGACGCGAGCAGTACTTC. Encoded protein: CASSRRAADRGREQYF.

The gene calls are TRBV11-2 and TRBJ2-6; D perhaps matches TRBD2 (6 bases). The CDR3 extends over 13 amino acids. The germline V gene encodes CDR1 SGHAT and CDR2 FQNNGV. Trimming pared 5 bases from V and 12 bases from J, leaving 14 bases between. The CDR3 loop reads CASSPGTAGVLTF. The DNA of the CDR3 is TGTGCCAGCAGCCCCGGGACTGCGGGCGTCCTGACTTTC.

The chain combines TRBV2 with TRBJ1-1, with D unresolved. The CDR3 totals 14 residues. V lost 7 bases and J 1 base, leaving 13 bases between the germline ends. The germline gives CDR1 SNHLY, CDR2 FYNNEI. The CDR3, as DNA: TGTGCCAGCAAACCTTCGGTAGGGAACACTGAAGCTTTCTTT. Residues: CASKPSVGNTEAFF.

The chain uses TRBV6-1 and TRBJ1-4; 7 bases agree with TRBD1. CDR3 length: 14 residues. With V trimmed by 5 bases and J by 8 bases, 8 bases remained unmatched. Germline V gene data show CDR1 as MNHNS and CDR2 as SASEGT. CDR3 in DNA: TGTGCCAGCAGTCAAAACAGGGGCGGCGAAAAACTGTTTTTT. Its translation: CASSQNRGGEKLFF.

The chain is built from TRBV6-6 and TRBJ1-1, with D unresolved. The V gene's germline CDR1 is MNHNY and CDR2 SVGAGI (reference sequence). CDR3 length equals 14 residues. The V end was cut by 4 bases, the J end by 1 base, with 10 bases between. The CDR3 here is CASSSIQGNTEAFF. DNA for the CDR3: TGTGCCAGCAGTTCCATTCAAGGGAACACTGAAGCTTTCTTT.

This sequence joins TRBV5-1 and TRBJ1-6, with 7 nucleotides matching TRBD1. This CDR3 is built from 15 residues. Per the germline V gene, CDR1 is SGHRS and CDR2 is YFSETQ. Trimming at V came to 2 bases and at J to 3 bases, leaving 2 bases not matched to a gene. CDR3 in DNA: TGCGCCAGCAGCTTTGACAGGGACTATAATTCACCCCTCCACTTT. Its translation: CASSFDRDYNSPLHF.

This clone was picked up a small number of times. The chain joins TRBV6-6 to TRBJ2-1; 7 bases align to TRBD2. The germline CDR1 and CDR2 sequences are MNHNY and SVGAGI (reference sequence). The CDR3 totals 15 residues. The V and J ends lost 5 bases and 7 bases, in that order; junction bases with no gene match: 11. The CDR3 spells CASSRAGTTSNEQFF. The CDR3 DNA sequence: TGTGCCAGCAGTCGTGCCGGGACTACGTCTAATGAGCAGTTCTTC.

This rearrangement joins TRBV7-9 to TRBJ2-1, with 8 bases fitting TRBD1. Germline V gene lookup returns CDR1 SEHNR and CDR2 FQNEAQ (reference sequence). The CDR3 consists of 14 residues. V lost 4 bases and J lost 2; bases outside the gene matches: 1. CDR3 in amino acids: CASSWDRTYNEQFF. In DNA, the CDR3 is TGTGCCAGCAGCTGGGACAGGACCTACAATGAGCAGTTCTTC.

V usage is TRBV29-1 and J usage is TRBJ2-3; 10 positions agree with TRBD2. CDR1 is SQVTM, CDR2 ANQGSEA, per germline. V shed 2 bases, J shed 1 base, and the junction held 6 bases outside the gene matches. The CDR3 is 16 amino acids. The CDR3 here is CSVEPLGLAGTDTQYF. In DNA form, the CDR3 reads TGCAGCGTTGAACCACTAGGACTAGCGGGCACAGATACGCAGTATTTT.

The chain recombines TRBV19 with TRBJ2-6; no definite D call. V gave up 7 bases and J gave up 0 bases, with 7 bases separating them. This CDR3 region has 14 residues. The V gene's germline CDR1 is LNHDA and CDR2 SQIVND (reference sequence). The CDR3 DNA reads TGTGCCAGTACCGATTTCTCTGGGGCCAACGTCCTGACTTTC. This gives the protein CASTDFSGANVLTF.

CDR3 nucleotides: TGTGCCTGGAGTAAATTATATGAGCAGTTCTTC. The encoded protein is CAWSKLYEQFF. V usage is TRBV30 and J usage is TRBJ2-1; D is unclear. Germline CDR1 GTSNPN, CDR2 SVGIG (reference sequence). The V end was cut by 2 bases, the J end by 8 bases, with 7 bases between. The CDR3 extends over 11 amino acids.

The V call is TRBV11-2, the J call TRBJ2-3, with D perhaps matching TRBD2 (6 bases). V was clipped by 5 bases and J by 0 bases, with 12 bases between them. The CDR3 has 15 amino acids. The germline CDR1 and CDR2 sequences are SGHAT and FQNNGV. For the CDR3, the DNA is TGTGCCAGCAGCCCCCTAGCGACTAGCACAGATACGCAGTATTTT. It is translated as CASSPLATSTDTQYF.

The J gene is TRBJ1-4, the V gene TRBV10-3, with 8 nucleotides matching TRBD1. The germline V gene has CDR1 ENHRY and CDR2 SYGVKD. This CDR3 contains 15 residues. With 4 bases clipped from V and 4 bases from J, the junction kept 5 bases outside the gene matches. The CDR3 loop is CAISVGDRFNEKLFF. CDR3 bases: TGTGCCATCAGTGTTGGGGACAGGTTTAATGAAAAACTGTTTTTT.

The chain couples TRBV27 to TRBJ1-6; 7 bases line up with TRBD1. The ends lost 8 bases at V and 9 bases at J; junction bases unmatched: 13. Germline V gene lookup returns CDR1 MNHEY and CDR2 SMNVEV (reference sequence). The CDR3 has 15 amino acids. This CDR3 is CASRNRTGRVSPLHF. For the CDR3, the DNA is TGTGCCAGCCGAAACCGGACAGGCCGGGTTTCACCCCTCCACTTT.

The chain has TRBV10-3 and TRBJ2-2; D is unclear. Trimming stripped 3 bases from V and 5 bases from J, with 7 bases between. The CDR3 sequence is 13 residues long. Germline V CDR1 and CDR2: ENHRY, SYGVKD. CDR3 loop: CAISDLRTGELFF. The CDR3 nucleotides are TGTGCCATCAGTGACTTGCGGACCGGGGAGCTGTTTTTT.

As regards this clone: Other DNA sequences in this sample translate to the same CDR3. The chain links TRBV6-5 to TRBJ1-3, with D possibly TRBD1 on 5 matching bases. Trimming took off 6 bases at V and 1 base at J, with 7 bases between the two ends. CDR1 MNHEY and CDR2 SVGAGI come from the germline V gene. The CDR3 runs to 13 residues. CDR3 bases: TGTGCCAGCAGAGCAGGGTCTGGAAACACCATATATTTT. This codes for CASRAGSGNTIYF.

The rearrangement uses TRBV2 and TRBJ2-5; D might be TRBD2 (6 bases). Germline V CDR1 and CDR2: SNHLY, FYNNEI. Trimming left V 2 bases short and J 2 bases short, with 12 bases between. The length of the CDR3 is 15 residues. The CDR3 loop is CASSEIRAGQETQYF. As DNA, the CDR3 is TGTGCCAGCAGTGAAATAAGGGCGGGGCAAGAGACCCAGTACTTC.

The chain employs TRBV5-4 and TRBJ1-1, with a possible D match to TRBD1 (5 bases). The CDR3 has 15 amino acids. Germline lookup yields CDR1 SGHNT and CDR2 YYREEE (reference sequence). V was trimmed by 0 bases and J by 0 bases, leaving 9 bases between them. The CDR3 nucleotides read TGTGCCAGCAGCTTGGCACAGGCAATGAACACTGAAGCTTTCTTT. This codes for CASSLAQAMNTEAFF.

The chain is built from TRBV19 and TRBJ1-1; D not certain. V lost 4 bases to trimming and J lost 0 bases, with 9 bases between them. The CDR3 loop spans 14 amino acids. CDR1 is LNHDA, CDR2 SQIVND, per germline (reference sequence). The CDR3 nucleotides read TGTGCCAGTAGTAGCCGGCCGATGAACACTGAAGCTTTCTTT. It yields the protein CASSSRPMNTEAFF.

The J gene is TRBJ2-7, the V gene TRBV4-1, with TRBD2 matching over 8 bases. The J segment lost 7 bases and the V segment lost 4 bases, leaving 12 bases of the junction unmatched. This CDR3 region has 15 residues. The germline V gene encodes CDR1 MGHRA and CDR2 YSYEKL. For the CDR3, the DNA is TGCGCCAGCAGCCGCCCCGGGGCAGGGACTAGGGAGCAGTACTTC. Protein product: CASSRPGAGTREQYF.

As to this clone: Given a much more abundant clone one base away, this may be a read error. This rearrangement joins TRBV7-2 to TRBJ2-7; D is perhaps TRBD1 (5 bases). The CDR3 loop spans 14 amino acids. Germline V gives CDR1 SGHTA, CDR2 FQGNSA. This chain's CDR3 is CASSLRQGGYERYF. The CDR3 DNA is TGTGCCAGCAGCTTAAGGCAGGGCGGTTACGAGCGGTACTTC.

This clone occurred once. The chain has TRBV10-3 and TRBJ1-1; the match to TRBD1 covers 7 bases. There are 13 residues in the CDR3. The J segment lost 1 base and the V segment lost 8 bases, leaving 4 bases of the junction unmatched. Germline CDR1 reads ENHRY; CDR2 reads SYGVKD. The CDR3 sequence: CAIARQGNTEAFF. The CDR3 region has the DNA TGTGCCATCGCCCGACAGGGGAACACTGAAGCTTTCTTT.

The chain has TRBV5-6 and TRBJ2-2; TRBD1 is a possible D gene (5 bases). There are 14 residues in the CDR3. The V end was cut by 5 bases, the J end by 5 bases, with 13 bases between. CDR1 and CDR2 from the germline V gene are SGHDT and YYEEEE. The CDR3 DNA follows: TGTGCCAGCAGTCCGGTGGGGCTTACCGGGGAGCTGTTTTTT. Translation: CASSPVGLTGELFF. The variable domain in full, with the rest retrieved from reference TRBV5-6 and TRBJ2-2, is DAGVTQSPTHLIKTRGQQVTLRCSPKSGHDTVSWYQQALGQGPQFIFQYYEEEERQRGNFPDRFSGHQFPNYSSELNVNALLLGDSALYLCASSPVGLTGELFFGEGSRLTVL.

This rearrangement joins TRBV30 to TRBJ1-3; tentative D call: TRBD1 (5 bases). Germline CDR1 is GTSNPN and CDR2 is SVGIG (reference sequence). The CDR3 is 15 amino acids. The V end was cut by 5 bases, the J end by 0 bases, with 14 bases between. CDR3 region: CAWVRDSYSGNTIYF. The DNA for the CDR3 is TGTGCCTGGGTTCGGGACTCCTACTCTGGAAACACCATATATTTT.

The chain employs TRBV29-1 and TRBJ2-3; a possible D gene is TRBD2 (5 bases). Germline values: CDR1 SQVTM, CDR2 ANQGSEA. The V gene lost 5 bases and the J gene lost 2 bases, with 14 bases spanning the gap. The CDR3 covers 14 residues. In DNA, the CDR3 is TGCAGCGTTACGTCAGCGGACCCCACAGATACGCAGTATTTT. Its protein product is CSVTSADPTDTQYF.

The genes are TRBV30 and TRBJ1-5, with D maybe TRBD1 (6 bases). Trimming removed 0 bases at V and 5 bases at J, with 11 bases between. The germline gives CDR1 GTSNPN, CDR2 SVGIG (reference sequence). The CDR3 covers 14 residues. This CDR3 is CAWSVLNRDQPQHF. Here the CDR3 DNA reads TGTGCCTGGAGTGTACTTAACAGGGATCAGCCCCAGCATTTT.

The CDR3: CASSRGASGSRDTQYF. The DNA for the CDR3 is TGTGCCAGCAGCCGGGGGGCTAGCGGGAGTCGAGATACGCAGTATTTT. V gene TRBV7-2 combines with J gene TRBJ2-3, with 10 bases identical to TRBD2. Per the germline V gene, CDR1 is SGHTA and CDR2 is FQGNSA. With 5 bases clipped from V and 5 bases from J, the junction kept 10 bases outside the gene matches. This CDR3 is built from 16 residues.

This clone was counted a single time. This chain connects TRBV7-9 to TRBJ1-2, with D possibly TRBD1 on 5 matching bases. This CDR3 has 14 amino acids. Trimming shortened V by 7 bases and J by 13 bases, and 25 bases separated the two germline ends. The germline CDR1 and CDR2 sequences are SEHNR and FQNEAQ (reference sequence). The CDR3 DNA follows: TGTGCCAGCACTCTTAGCTTTCCGGGGGGAATTGCCACCTTC. Protein sequence: CASTLSFPGGIATF.

Note on this clone: Other DNA sequences in this sample translate to the same CDR3. This chain links TRBV18 with TRBJ2-7, with D hard to call. V was clipped by 3 bases and J by 4 bases, with 7 bases between them. This CDR3 is 12 amino acids long. From germline, CDR1 is KGHSH and CDR2 LQKENI. In DNA, the CDR3 is TGTGCCAGCTCACCTGGCGGTTACGAGCAGTACTTC. This gives the protein CASSPGGYEQYF.